This TCR beta chain is drawn from a study of cytotoxic CD8 clonotypes in ibrutinib-treated CLL. Study at large: Of the patients, eleven to twelve were relapsed/refractory, roughly 16 treatment-naive and 17 to 18 IGHV unmutated. Following treatment for a median 12 months, range 6 to 36, response samples were then taken.

The CDR3 is 16 amino acids. Germline CDR1 SGDLS, CDR2 YYNGEE. Trimming pared 4 bases from V and 1 base from J, leaving 17 bases between. Overall study results and limits: Investigators sampled sustained-remission and progressing patients at differing times. Clonality went up at the time of ibrutinib response, stayed stable in sustained remission, and later dropped back toward its baseline level at progression.

Here immunoSEQ multiplex PCR was the method, and the copy in TCRdb shows in-frame clones only, minus some. The table shows 19,000 or so clones, with around three fifths occurring only once. This clone was detected once. Its antigen is currently unknown. The V gene is TRBV9, the J gene TRBJ1-1; D is ambiguous. This sequence was found in a human donor with chronic lymphocytic leukemia. The starting material was PBMCs, obtained after 12 months of ibrutinib treatment. For the CDR3, the DNA is TGTGCCAGCAGCCCCCCACTAACTTGGGAGAACACTGAAGCTTTCTTT. It encodes CASSPPLTWENTEAFF.